These 13 T cell receptor beta chains share one sample of origin, sequenced in a study of CD8 T cells in ankylosing spondylitis. TCRdb recomputed calls from the 5' RACE reads with MiXCR, one row per CDR3 protein. The sample holds approximately 150,000 distinct CDR3 sequences, more than 40% seen once. Sequenced: synovial fluid, either unsorted or a sorted T cell fraction (not recorded which). These receptors all come from a male donor with ankylosing spondylitis.

The CDR3 nucleotides are TGTGCCAGCAGTTTAAACAGGTGGAATGAGCAGTTCTTC. Translating gives CASSLNRWNEQFF. This sequence joins TRBV12-3 or TRBV12-4 and TRBJ2-1; D may be TRBD1 (5 bases). V lost 2 bases and J lost 7, with 9 bases in between. The CDR3 length is 13 residues.

The rearrangement links TRBV12-3 or TRBV12-4 to TRBJ1-1, with D perhaps matching TRBD1 (6 bases). The CDR3 is made up of 14 amino acids. The V and J ends lost 7 bases and 4 bases respectively, with 16 bases between them. CDR3 nucleotides: TGTGCCAGCACCGTCAGGGGCGGAATCACTGAAGCTTTCTTT. Protein: CASTVRGGITEAFF.

In this sample, this clonotype turned up a few times. This chain uses TRBV7-9 with TRBJ2-7; D remains ambiguous. This CDR3 spans 13 amino acids. Trimming took off 5 bases at V and 1 base at J, with 9 bases between the two ends. CDR1 SEHNR and CDR2 FQNEAQ come from the germline V gene (reference sequence). CDR3 protein: CASSPRESYEQYF. Here the CDR3 DNA reads TGTGCCAGCAGCCCTCGAGAATCCTACGAGCAGTACTTC.

The chain carries TRBV5-1 and TRBJ1-2; D not certain. CDR1 is SGHRS, CDR2 YFSETQ, per germline. V lost 2 bases and J 3 bases, leaving 8 bases between the germline ends. The CDR3 is 13 residues long. CDR3 residues: CASSFKGYYGYTF. The CDR3 DNA is TGCGCCAGCAGCTTCAAGGGATACTATGGCTACACCTTC.

The chain recombines TRBV5-6 with TRBJ1-1; D ambiguous. Germline values: CDR1 SGHDT, CDR2 YYEEEE. V was cut by 0 bases and J by 5 bases, with 5 bases left in between. The length of the CDR3 is 12 residues. CDR3 sequence: CASSLVPTEAFF. As DNA, the CDR3 is TGTGCCAGCAGCTTGGTACCTACTGAAGCTTTCTTT.

This clonotype was seen a handful of times. This chain connects TRBV6-5 to TRBJ2-2, with 8 nucleotides matching TRBD2. The V segment lost 2 bases and the J segment 3 bases; nucleotides outside the gene matches: 8. This CDR3 is built from 17 residues. Germline CDR1 is MNHEY and CDR2 is SVGAGI. DNA of the CDR3: TGTGCCAGCAGTTACAGCGGACTAGCCGGATACACCGGGGAGCTGTTTTTT. Its translation is CASSYSGLAGYTGELFF.

This clonotype showed up just a few times. V is TRBV20-1 and J is TRBJ2-5; no clear D gene. CDR1 DFQATT and CDR2 SNEGSKA come from the germline V gene (reference sequence). The V end lost 0 bases, the J end lost 4 bases, and 3 bases lay between the germline ends. The length of the CDR3 is 11 residues. CDR3 bases: TGCAGTGCTAGAGATCTAGAGACCCAGTACTTC. It codes for CSARDLETQYF.

V and J are TRBV24-1 and TRBJ2-3; D remains ambiguous. V was trimmed by 5 bases and J by 5 bases, leaving 10 bases between them. The CDR3 is made up of 13 amino acids. Germline V gene lookup returns CDR1 KGHDR and CDR2 SFDVKD. The DNA of the CDR3 is TGTGCCACCAGTGGGTGGAGAAAAGATACGCAGTATTTT. Encoded protein: CATSGWRKDTQYF.

The chain couples TRBV29-1 to TRBJ2-7; 11 nucleotides match TRBD2. The CDR3 runs to 14 residues. Germline CDR1 is SQVTM and CDR2 is ANQGSEA. Trimming cost V 5 bases and J 7 bases; bases outside gene matches: 10. The CDR3 loop reads CSVPSGRPSEEQYF. Here the CDR3 DNA reads TGCAGCGTTCCTAGCGGGAGGCCGTCAGAAGAGCAGTACTTC.

This chain connects TRBV7-8 to TRBJ2-2; 9 bases match TRBD1. The CDR3 is 17 amino acids. From germline, CDR1 is SGHVS and CDR2 FQNEAQ. The ends lost 5 bases at V and 2 bases at J; junction bases unmatched: 9. The CDR3 sequence: CASSPTGTGLNTGELFF. CDR3 DNA sequence: TGTGCCAGCAGCCCAACCGGGACAGGGCTTAACACCGGGGAGCTGTTTTTT.

The chain joins TRBV19 to TRBJ2-7; D is undetermined. Germline CDR1 is LNHDA and CDR2 is SQIVND (reference sequence). Trimming cost V 6 bases and J 3 bases, with 12 bases left between them. The CDR3 has 13 residues. CDR3 sequence (DNA): TGTGCCAGTAGCCCAGACGGCTTCTACGAGCAGTACTTC. Translated: CASSPDGFYEQYF.

This clonotype was observed a few times. The chain combines TRBV10-3 with TRBJ1-1; D is undetermined. Trimming pared 0 bases from V and 0 bases from J, leaving 5 bases between. The CDR3 covers 14 residues. The germline gives CDR1 ENHRY, CDR2 SYGVKD. The CDR3, as DNA: TGTGCCATCAGTGAGTCTAGGGTGAACACTGAAGCTTTCTTT. Protein: CAISESRVNTEAFF.

J is TRBJ1-3 and V is TRBV7-9; D is ambiguous. The CDR3 consists of 16 residues. From germline, CDR1 is SEHNR and CDR2 FQNEAQ (reference sequence). V gave up 6 bases and J gave up 1 base, with 16 bases separating them. The CDR3 protein is CASRRQYSGSGNTIYF. The CDR3 DNA follows: TGTGCCAGCAGACGCCAATATTCGGGGTCTGGAAACACCATATATTTT.